This T cell receptor beta chain is from a study of regulatory T cells in long-lasting Graves disease. This clonotype was counted at least ten times. The time point is: persistent/refractory GD, antithyroid drugs over 5 years with positive TRAb. The TCR library was made from RNA extracted from PBMCs. Relying on iRepertoire HTBI primers and Arm-PCR of CDR3 regions, the team built TCR beta libraries. TCRdb re-analysed the multiplex PCR reads in MiXCR, keeping a single row per CDR3 protein. The table shows a few hundred thousand distinct CDR3 sequences, with 20% to 25% occurring only once. Trimming removed 0 bases from V and 3 bases from J, with 8 bases in between. Germline V CDR1 and CDR2: LNHNV, YYDKDF (reference sequence). CDR3 length: 14 residues.

This specimen was peripheral blood mononuclear cells (PBMCs), taken when the disease was refractory, from a patient treated with antithyroid drugs. V gene TRBV15 combines with J gene TRBJ1-2, with D tentatively TRBD1 (5 bases). The TCR sequence derives from a woman aged 40 to 50 with Graves disease. CDR3 DNA sequence: TGTGCCACCAGCAGAGATAGGGGAGACTATGGCTACACCTTC. Amino acid sequence: CATSRDRGDYGYTF.